These T cell receptor beta chains were read from a single sample in a study of blood T cell repertoires in COVID-19. The protocol was immunoSEQ multiplex PCR, while the TCRdb copy is restricted to in-frame clones and leaves out a portion. Among under 200,000 clones listed, roughly 86% were seen once. Sequencing was performed on peripheral blood. These receptors all stem from a man in his sixties or seventies with acute or convalescent COVID-19. The CDR3 runs from the conserved cysteine through the conserved F or W.

j_call v_call cdr3_aa
TRBJ2-2 TRBV6-2/TRBV6-3 CASSVGTGGTGELFF
TRBJ1-3 TRBV9 CASSPRIQGATGNTIYF
TRBJ1-5 TRBV2 CASRGWRGNQPQHF
TRBJ1-2 TRBV5-6 CASSLFLNYGYTF
TRBJ1-6 TRBV28 CASLPLANSPLHF
TRBJ2-1 TRBV27 CASSWGTSGDYNEQFF
TRBJ1-6 TRBV15 CATSRDRGQDRDSPLHF
TRBJ2-7 TRBV28 CATTGHLSYEQYF
TRBJ2-1 TRBV18 CASSRLSGGANNEQFF
TRBJ2-5 TRBV5-1 CASSPGTSRQETQYF
TRBJ2-1 TRBV27 CASTSRNGRVDEQFF
TRBJ1-1 TRBV5-4 CASSKGTAEAFF
TRBJ2-1 TRBV27 CASSPRLAGYNEQFF
TRBJ2-7 TRBV28 CASWGTSASYEQYF
TRBJ2-7 TRBV4-2 CASSTGGSEQYF
TRBJ2-3 TRBV28 CASSYPPGGTTDTQYF
TRBJ1-4 TRBV28 CASTRAAHRTGANEKLFF
TRBJ2-7 TRBV10-3 CAIRGVAGEQYF
TRBJ2-4 TRBV7-2 CASSLGRENIQYF
TRBJ2-1 TRBV28 CASSSPSGGRYNEQFF
TRBJ2-5 TRBV5-6 CASSLRYGLAQETQYF
TRBJ2-1 TRBV10-3 CAISEGSSGYNEQFF
TRBJ2-1 TRBV6-2/TRBV6-3 CASSSFASGGHNEQFF
TRBJ1-2 TRBV2 CASSRDRGIYGYTF
TRBJ1-2 TRBV6-5 CASSRGNYGYTF
TRBJ2-3 TRBV3-1/TRBV3-2 CASSQREDTQYF
TRBJ1-5 TRBV7-2 CASSLYRTDQPQHF
TRBJ2-1 TRBV7-9 CASSSPRGTSYNEQFF